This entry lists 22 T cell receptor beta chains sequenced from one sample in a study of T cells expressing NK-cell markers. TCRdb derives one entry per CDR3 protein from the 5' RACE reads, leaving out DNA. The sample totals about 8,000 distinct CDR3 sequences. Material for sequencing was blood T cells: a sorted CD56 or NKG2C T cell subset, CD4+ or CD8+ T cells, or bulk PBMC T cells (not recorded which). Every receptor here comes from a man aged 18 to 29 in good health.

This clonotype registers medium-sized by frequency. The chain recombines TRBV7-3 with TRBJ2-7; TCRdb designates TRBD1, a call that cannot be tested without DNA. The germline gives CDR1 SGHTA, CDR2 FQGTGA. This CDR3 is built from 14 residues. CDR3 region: CASSDGGFSYEQYF.

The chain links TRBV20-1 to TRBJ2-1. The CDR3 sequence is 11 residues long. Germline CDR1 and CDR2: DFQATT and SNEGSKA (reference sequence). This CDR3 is CSAPWVNEQFF.

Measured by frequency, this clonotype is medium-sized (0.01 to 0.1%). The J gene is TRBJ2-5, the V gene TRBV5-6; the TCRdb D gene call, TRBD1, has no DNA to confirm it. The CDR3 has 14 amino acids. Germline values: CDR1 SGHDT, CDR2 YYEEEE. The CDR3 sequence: CASSLQGLRGTQYF.

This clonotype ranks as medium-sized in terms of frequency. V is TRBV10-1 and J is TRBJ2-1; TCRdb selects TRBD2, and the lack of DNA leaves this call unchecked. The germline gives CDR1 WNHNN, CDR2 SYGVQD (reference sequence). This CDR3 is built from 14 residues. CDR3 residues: CASSQGTFDNEQFF.

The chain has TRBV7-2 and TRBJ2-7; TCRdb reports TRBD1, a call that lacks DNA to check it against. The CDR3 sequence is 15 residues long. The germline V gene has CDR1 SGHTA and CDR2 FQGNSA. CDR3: CASSPGPRGTYEQYF.

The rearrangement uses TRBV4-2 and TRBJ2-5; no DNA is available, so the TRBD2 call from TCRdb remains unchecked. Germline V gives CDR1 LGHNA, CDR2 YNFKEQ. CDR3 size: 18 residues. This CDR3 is CASSQEREAGGGWETQYF.

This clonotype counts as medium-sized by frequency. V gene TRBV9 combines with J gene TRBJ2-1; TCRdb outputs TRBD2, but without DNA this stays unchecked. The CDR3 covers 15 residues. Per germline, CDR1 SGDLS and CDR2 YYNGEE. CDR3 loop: CASSVGLAGIDEQFF.

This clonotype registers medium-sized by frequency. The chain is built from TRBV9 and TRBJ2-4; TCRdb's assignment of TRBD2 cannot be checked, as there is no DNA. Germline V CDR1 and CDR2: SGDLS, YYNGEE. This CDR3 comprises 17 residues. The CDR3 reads CASSPQASGGAKNIQYF.

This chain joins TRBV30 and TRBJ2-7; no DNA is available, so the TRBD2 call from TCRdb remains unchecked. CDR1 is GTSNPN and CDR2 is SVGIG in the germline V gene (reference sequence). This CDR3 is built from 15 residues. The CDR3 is CAWRRADRFLYEQYF.

This CDR3 reads CASSLEDRLKNIQYF. The chain joins TRBV28 to TRBJ2-4; TCRdb's D call of TRBD1 is untestable without DNA. CDR1 and CDR2 (germline): MDHEN, SYDVKM. The CDR3 length is 15 residues.

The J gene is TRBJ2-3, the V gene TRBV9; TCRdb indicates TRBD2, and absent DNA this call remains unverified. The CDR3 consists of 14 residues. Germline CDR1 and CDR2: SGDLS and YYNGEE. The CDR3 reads CASSISGRTDTQYF.

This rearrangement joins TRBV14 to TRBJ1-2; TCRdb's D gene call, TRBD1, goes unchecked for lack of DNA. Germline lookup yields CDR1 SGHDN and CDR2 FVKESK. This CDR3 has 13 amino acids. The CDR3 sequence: CASRLQGFGGYTF.

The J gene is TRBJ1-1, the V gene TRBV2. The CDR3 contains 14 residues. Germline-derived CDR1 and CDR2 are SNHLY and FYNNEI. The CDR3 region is CASRAGRLSTEAFF.

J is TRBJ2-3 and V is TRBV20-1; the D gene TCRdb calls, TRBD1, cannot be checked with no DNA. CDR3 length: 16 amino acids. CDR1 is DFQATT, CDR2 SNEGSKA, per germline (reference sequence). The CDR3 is CSATPPGGQGTDTQYF.

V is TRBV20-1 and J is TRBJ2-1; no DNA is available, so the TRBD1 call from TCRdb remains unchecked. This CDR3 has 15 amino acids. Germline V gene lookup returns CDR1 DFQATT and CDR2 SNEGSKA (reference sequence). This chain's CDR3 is CSARTLAAFAHEQFF.

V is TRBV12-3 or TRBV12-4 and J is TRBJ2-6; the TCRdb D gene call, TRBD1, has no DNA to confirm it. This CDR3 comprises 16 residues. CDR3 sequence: CASRVAQHPRGGVLTF.

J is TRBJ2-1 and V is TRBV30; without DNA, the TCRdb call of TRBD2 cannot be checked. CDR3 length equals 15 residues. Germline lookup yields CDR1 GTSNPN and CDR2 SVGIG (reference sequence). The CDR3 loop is CAWEDDSRRDNEQFF.

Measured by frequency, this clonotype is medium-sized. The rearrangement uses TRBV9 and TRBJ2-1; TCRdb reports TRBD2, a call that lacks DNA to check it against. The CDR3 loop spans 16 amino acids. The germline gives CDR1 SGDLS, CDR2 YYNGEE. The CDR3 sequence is CASSALIAGVIDEQFF.

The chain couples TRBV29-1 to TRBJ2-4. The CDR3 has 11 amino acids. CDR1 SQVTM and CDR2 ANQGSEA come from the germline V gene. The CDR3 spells CSVFLGNIQYF.

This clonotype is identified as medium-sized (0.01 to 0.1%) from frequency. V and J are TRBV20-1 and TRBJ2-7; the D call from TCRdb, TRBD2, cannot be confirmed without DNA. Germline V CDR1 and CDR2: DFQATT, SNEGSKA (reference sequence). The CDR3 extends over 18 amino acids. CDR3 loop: CSASLKEIAGGLFDEQYF.

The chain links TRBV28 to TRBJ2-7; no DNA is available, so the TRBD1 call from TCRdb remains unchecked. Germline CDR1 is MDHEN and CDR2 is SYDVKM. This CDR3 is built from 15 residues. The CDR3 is CASSTPRGPSGGQYF.

This CDR3 is CASRQTGELDTQYF. The chain joins TRBV7-9 to TRBJ2-3; lacking DNA, the TRBD1 call made by TCRdb goes unchecked. The CDR3 is 14 residues long. The germline V gene encodes CDR1 SEHNR and CDR2 FQNEAQ (reference sequence).